The present entry profiles one T cell receptor (beta chain) with its context. The antigen is not known. From germline, CDR1 is SGHNT and CDR2 YYREEE (reference sequence). Trimming left V 2 bases short and J 8 bases short, with 11 bases between. This CDR3 is 13 amino acids long. The data belong to a study of regulatory T cells in long-lasting Graves disease. The overall study: For a period under 3 months, newly diagnosed Graves' patients had taken antithyroid drugs. Findings and limits, study-wide: Lower TCR diversity was seen in persistent Graves' patients than in newly diagnosed ones. TRBV28, TRBJ1-2 and TRBJ2-5 were segments that persistent disease favored.

Time point given: newly diagnosed GD, antithyroid drugs for less than 3 months. Researchers made the TCR library from RNA that was extracted from PBMCs. CDR3-region Arm-PCR and iRepertoire HTBI primers produced the TCR beta libraries. TCRdb reprocessed the multiplex PCR reads with MiXCR, giving one entry per CDR3 protein. The table records 500,000 or so distinct CDR3 sequences, about a sixth of them present only once. In addition, the sample was reused for a study of T cells in Graves' hyperthyroidism and ophthalmopathy. That work adds: Patients aged 18 to 65 had newly diagnosed hyperthyroidism that had lasted under 2 months.

This TCR was recovered from a man in his forties or fifties with Graves disease. This material consisted of peripheral blood mononuclear cells (PBMCs), taken at new diagnosis, from a patient treated with antithyroid drugs. This chain joins TRBV5-4 and TRBJ2-1; a possible D gene is TRBD2 (5 bases). CDR3 protein: CASSFTGKDEQFF. The CDR3 DNA sequence: TGTGCCAGCAGCTTTACGGGGAAGGATGAGCAGTTCTTC.